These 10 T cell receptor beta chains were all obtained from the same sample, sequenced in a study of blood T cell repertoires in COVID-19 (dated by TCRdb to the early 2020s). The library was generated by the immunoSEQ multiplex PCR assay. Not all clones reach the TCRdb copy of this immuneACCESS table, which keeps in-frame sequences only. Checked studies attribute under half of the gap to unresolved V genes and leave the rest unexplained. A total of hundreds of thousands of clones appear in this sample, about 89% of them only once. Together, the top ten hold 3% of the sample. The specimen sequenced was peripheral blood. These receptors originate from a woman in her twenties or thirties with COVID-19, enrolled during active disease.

The CDR3 loop reads CASSQGGRKAFF. The CDR3 bases are TGTGCCAGCAGCCAAGGGGGCAGAAAAGCTTTCTTT. The gene calls are TRBV14 and TRBJ1-1; a possible D gene is TRBD1 (5 bases). CDR3 length equals 12 residues. The germline V gene encodes CDR1 SGHDN and CDR2 FVKESK. V gave up 1 base and J gave up 9 bases, with 9 bases separating them. Drawing the rest from reference TRBV14 and TRBJ1-1, the complete variable domain is EAGVTQFPSHSVIEKGQTVTLRCDPISGHDNLYWYRRVMGKEIKFLLHFVKESKQDESGMPNNRFLAERTGGTYSTLKVQPAELEDSGVYFCASSQGGRKAFFGQGTRLTVV.

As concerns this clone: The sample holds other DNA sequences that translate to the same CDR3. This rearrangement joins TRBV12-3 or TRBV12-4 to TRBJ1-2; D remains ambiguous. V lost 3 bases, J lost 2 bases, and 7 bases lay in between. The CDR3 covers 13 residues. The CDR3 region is CASSFRGNYGYTF. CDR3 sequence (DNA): TGTGCCAGCAGTTTTCGAGGAAACTATGGCTACACCTTC.

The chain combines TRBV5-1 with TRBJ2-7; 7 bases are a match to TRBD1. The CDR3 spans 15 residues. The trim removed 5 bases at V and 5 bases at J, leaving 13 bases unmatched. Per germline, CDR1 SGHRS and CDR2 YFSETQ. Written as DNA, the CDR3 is TGCGCCAGCAGGATGTCAGACAGGGTATGTAACGAGCAGTACGTC. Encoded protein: CASRMSDRVCNEQYV.

The CDR3 here is CASSPGDSYNEQFF. The CDR3, as DNA: TGCGCCAGCAGCCCCGGGGACTCCTACAATGAGCAGTTCTTC. The V and J genes are TRBV4-3 and TRBJ2-1; weak D call: TRBD2 (5 bases). This CDR3 region has 14 residues. V lost 4 bases and J 0 bases, leaving 7 bases between the germline ends. CDR1 is LGHNA and CDR2 is YSLEER in the germline V gene.

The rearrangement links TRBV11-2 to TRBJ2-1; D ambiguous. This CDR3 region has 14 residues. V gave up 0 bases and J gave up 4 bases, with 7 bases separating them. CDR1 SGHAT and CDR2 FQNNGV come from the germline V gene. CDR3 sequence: CASSLDQWYNEQFF. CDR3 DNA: TGTGCCAGCAGCTTAGACCAGTGGTACAATGAGCAGTTCTTC.

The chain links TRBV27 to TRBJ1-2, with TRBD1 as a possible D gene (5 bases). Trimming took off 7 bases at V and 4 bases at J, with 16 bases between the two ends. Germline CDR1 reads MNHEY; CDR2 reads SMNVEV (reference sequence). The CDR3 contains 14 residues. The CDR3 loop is CASTPSHGAYGYTF. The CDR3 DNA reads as TGTGCCAGCACCCCGTCCCATGGGGCCTATGGCTACACCTTC.

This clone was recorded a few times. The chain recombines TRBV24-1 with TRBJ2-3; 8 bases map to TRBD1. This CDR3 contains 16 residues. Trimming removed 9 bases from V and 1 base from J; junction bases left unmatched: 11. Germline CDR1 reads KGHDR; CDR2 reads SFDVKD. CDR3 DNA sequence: TGTGCCACCGAAGGAGGTGGGGGACAGGGCACAGATACGCAGTATTTT. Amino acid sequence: CATEGGGGQGTDTQYF.

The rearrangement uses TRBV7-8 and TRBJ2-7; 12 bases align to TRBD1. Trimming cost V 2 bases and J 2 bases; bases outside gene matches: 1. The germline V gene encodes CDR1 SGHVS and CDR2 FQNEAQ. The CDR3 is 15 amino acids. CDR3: CASSLRDRGPYEQYF. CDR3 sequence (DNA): TGTGCCAGCAGCTTAAGGGACAGGGGGCCCTACGAGCAGTACTTC. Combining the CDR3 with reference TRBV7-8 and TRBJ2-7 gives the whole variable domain GAGVSQSPRYKVAKRGQDVALRCDPISGHVSLFWYQQALGQGPEFLTYFQNEAQLDKSGLPSDRFFAERPEGSVSTLKIQRTQQEDSAVYLCASSLRDRGPYEQYFGPGTRLTVT.

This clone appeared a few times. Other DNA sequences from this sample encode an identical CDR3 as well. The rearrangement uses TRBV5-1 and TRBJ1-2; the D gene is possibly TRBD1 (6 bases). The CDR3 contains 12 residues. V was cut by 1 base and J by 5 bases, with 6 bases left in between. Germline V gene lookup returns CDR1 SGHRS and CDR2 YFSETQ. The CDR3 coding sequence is TGCGCCAGCAGCTTGACAGGGTATGGCTACACCTTC. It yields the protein CASSLTGYGYTF.

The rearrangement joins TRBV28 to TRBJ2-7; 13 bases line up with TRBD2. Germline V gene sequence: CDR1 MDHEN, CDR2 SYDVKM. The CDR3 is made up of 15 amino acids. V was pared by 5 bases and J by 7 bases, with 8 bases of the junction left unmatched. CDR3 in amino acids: CASSESLAGGGEQYV. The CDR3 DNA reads TGTGCCAGCAGTGAATCACTAGCGGGAGGGGGGGAGCAGTACGTC.